One sample yielded the 29 T cell receptor beta chains listed below, sequenced in a study of CD8 T cells in ankylosing spondylitis. TCRdb re-called the 5' RACE reads through MiXCR, storing one row per CDR3 protein. The sample has roughly 120,000 distinct CDR3 sequences; 12% to 15% are singletons. The sample comprised blood, either unsorted or a sorted T cell fraction (not recorded which). All receptors come from a female donor with ankylosing spondylitis or in good health (not recorded which).

The V call is TRBV5-1, the J call TRBJ2-2; D gene unclear. Germline CDR1 SGHRS, CDR2 YFSETQ. This CDR3 is built from 13 residues. The V gene lost 0 bases and the J gene lost 7 bases, with 7 bases spanning the gap. The CDR3 bases are TGCGCCAGCAGCTTGGGGTTCGACGGGGAGCTGTTTTTT. Its protein is CASSLGFDGELFF.

This clonotype turned up a few times. This chain connects TRBV27 to TRBJ2-7; either TRBD1 or TRBD2 may supply D (5 bases each). Germline lookup yields CDR1 MNHEY and CDR2 SMNVEV (reference sequence). Trimming cost V 0 bases and J 2 bases, with 11 bases left between them. The CDR3 spans 15 residues. The CDR3: CASSLSSQGPYEQYF. The CDR3 DNA reads as TGTGCCAGCAGTTTATCTAGCCAGGGACCCTACGAGCAGTACTTC.

The rearrangement uses TRBV5-1 and TRBJ1-1; D is ambiguous. The CDR3 has 13 amino acids. The ends were cut back, 5 bases at V and 0 bases at J, with 8 bases in the middle. Germline CDR1 SGHRS, CDR2 YFSETQ. The CDR3 nucleotides read TGCGCCAGCAGGGAGGGTATGAACACTGAAGCTTTCTTT. Protein sequence: CASREGMNTEAFF.

The chain links TRBV5-1 to TRBJ1-4, with a possible D match to TRBD1 (5 bases). CDR3 length: 16 residues. V was clipped by 1 base and J by 4 bases, with 14 bases between them. Germline CDR1 SGHRS, CDR2 YFSETQ. The CDR3 sequence is CASSLSPQEINEKLFF. In DNA, the CDR3 is TGCGCCAGCAGCTTGTCCCCACAGGAAATTAATGAAAAACTGTTTTTT.

This rearrangement joins TRBV7-9 to TRBJ2-1, with 9 bases fitting TRBD1. J lost 6 bases, V lost 6 bases, and 15 bases had no gene match. Germline CDR1 and CDR2: SEHNR and FQNEAQ (reference sequence). The CDR3 totals 17 residues. CDR3 DNA sequence: TGTGCCAGCAGGAAAGTTAAAGGACAGGGGAAGGTCAATGAGCAGTTCTTC. The encoded protein is CASRKVKGQGKVNEQFF.

A remark on this clonotype: One base away lies a much larger clone, so this may be a sequencing read error. This chain links TRBV12-3 or TRBV12-4 with TRBJ2-7, with 13 bases lining up with TRBD2. The CDR3 extends over 14 amino acids. The CDR3 DNA follows: TGTACCAGCAGACTAGCGGGAGGACACTACGAGCAGTACTTC. This encodes CTSRLAGGHYEQYF.

There are many counts of this clonotype. The genes are TRBV29-1 and TRBJ2-3, with 7 bases that match TRBD2. Looked up from germline, CDR1 is SQVTM and CDR2 is ANQGSEA. V was clipped by 8 bases and J by 0 bases; unmatched bases: 8. This CDR3 spans 14 amino acids. In nucleotides, the CDR3 is TGCAGCATCCGGACTAGTCGGAGCACAGATACGCAGTATTTT. Encoded protein: CSIRTSRSTDTQYF.

This chain joins TRBV29-1 and TRBJ1-6; D call uncertain. The CDR3 is 13 residues long. V was trimmed by 4 bases and J by 7 bases, leaving 11 bases between them. Germline loops: CDR1 SQVTM, CDR2 ANQGSEA. The CDR3 region has the DNA TGCAGCGTTGCAACCGCGGGAAATTCACCCCTCCACTTT. This translates into CSVATAGNSPLHF. Full variable domain (remainder filled in from reference TRBV29-1 and TRBJ1-6): SAVISQKPSRDICQRGTSLTIQCQVDSQVTMMFWYRQQPGQSLTLIATANQGSEATYESGFVIDKFPISRPNLTFSTLTVSNMSPEDSSIYLCSVATAGNSPLHFGNGTRLTVT.

This clonotype was seen only a few times. The chain joins TRBV11-2 to TRBJ2-4; D ambiguous. This CDR3 region has 18 residues. The V gene lost 5 bases and the J gene lost 0 bases, with 20 bases spanning the gap. Germline assignment: CDR1 SGHAT and CDR2 FQNNGV. The CDR3 sequence is CASSIRVGSGLAKNIQYF. The CDR3 nucleotides read TGTGCCAGCAGCATTAGAGTAGGGTCCGGGCTAGCCAAAAACATTCAGTACTTC.

The CDR3 protein is CSVEPLAGGETVATDTQYF. DNA for the CDR3: TGCAGCGTTGAACCCCTAGCGGGGGGGGAGACAGTGGCCACAGATACGCAGTATTTT. V is TRBV29-1 and J is TRBJ2-3, with TRBD2 matching over 12 bases. Germline CDR1 reads SQVTM; CDR2 reads ANQGSEA. The CDR3 runs to 19 residues. V lost 2 bases, J lost 2 bases, and 14 bases stayed unmatched.

This clonotype showed up many times. This chain's CDR3 is CSARETGKPYEQYF. In DNA, the CDR3 is TGCAGTGCTAGAGAAACGGGGAAACCCTACGAGCAGTACTTC. The V call is TRBV20-1, the J call TRBJ2-7, with D perhaps matching TRBD2 (5 bases). In germline, CDR1 is DFQATT, CDR2 SNEGSKA (reference sequence). Trimming left V 0 bases short and J 2 bases short, with 11 bases between. This CDR3 is 14 amino acids long.

This chain links TRBV7-2 with TRBJ1-2; D is perhaps TRBD1 (6 bases). With 4 bases removed from V and 2 bases from J, the gap between germline ends came to 14 bases. CDR1 and CDR2 (germline): SGHTA, FQGNSA. CDR3 size: 15 residues. CDR3 sequence reads: CASSSSGDLNYGYTF. In DNA, the CDR3 is TGTGCCAGCAGCTCATCAGGGGATTTGAACTATGGCTACACCTTC.

CDR3 residues: CASSLEAGGPGSYNEQFF. The CDR3 DNA follows: TGTGCCAGCAGCTTAGAAGCGGGAGGGCCGGGCTCCTACAATGAGCAGTTCTTC. This sequence joins TRBV11-2 and TRBJ2-1, with 10 bases identical to TRBD2. Trimming took 0 bases from V and 0 from J; bases not matched to a gene: 5. The CDR3 extends over 18 amino acids. Germline V gene sequence: CDR1 SGHAT, CDR2 FQNNGV.

V usage is TRBV5-1 and J usage is TRBJ1-3; tentative D call: TRBD1 (6 bases). This CDR3 comprises 16 residues. CDR1 and CDR2 (germline): SGHRS, YFSETQ. V gave up 6 bases and J gave up 2 bases, with 18 bases separating them. The CDR3 spells CASTSGPGATGNTIYF. The DNA for the CDR3 is TGCGCCAGCACCTCAGGACCGGGGGCGACTGGAAACACCATATATTTT.

This clonotype was seen only a few times. The chain uses TRBV5-1 and TRBJ2-7, with D maybe TRBD2 (5 bases). In germline, CDR1 is SGHRS, CDR2 YFSETQ. The CDR3 totals 16 residues. Trimming pared 4 bases from V and 0 bases from J, leaving 17 bases between. The CDR3 DNA follows: TGCGCCAGCAGCCCCTTGGAGAGCGGAAGCTCCTACGAGCAGTACTTC. Amino acids: CASSPLESGSSYEQYF.

On this clonotype: This may arise from a read error, as a much more abundant clone is one base away. The rearrangement uses TRBV29-1 and TRBJ2-3; D ambiguous. Germline CDR1 reads SQVTM; CDR2 reads ANQGSEA. The CDR3 spans 13 residues. CDR3 DNA: TGCAACATCGACTCTTACTTCACAGATACGCAGTATTTT. Its protein is CNIDSYFTDTQYF.

V and J are TRBV11-1 and TRBJ2-7, with 10 nucleotides matching TRBD1. V was clipped by 4 bases and J by 5 bases; unmatched bases: 23. The CDR3 has 20 residues. In germline, CDR1 is SGHAT, CDR2 FQDESV (reference sequence). The CDR3 sequence: CASSSNNLLQPGQGSHEQYF. In nucleotides, the CDR3 is TGTGCCAGCAGCTCCAACAATTTACTTCAACCGGGACAGGGGTCCCACGAGCAGTACTTC.

The V call is TRBV19, the J call TRBJ2-3; TRBD1 agrees at 7 bases. CDR3 length equals 16 residues. CDR1 is LNHDA, CDR2 SQIVND, per germline (reference sequence). V gave up 5 bases and J gave up 2 bases; unmatched junction bases: 10. The DNA of the CDR3 is TGTGCCAGTAGTGGATCGGGACAGCGGTACACAGATACGCAGTATTTT. This codes for CASSGSGQRYTDTQYF.

This clonotype was picked up a small number of times. CDR3 sequence reads: CSAEKGFYNEQFF. DNA for the CDR3: TGCAGCGCGGAGAAGGGGTTTTACAATGAGCAGTTCTTC. V and J are TRBV29-1 and TRBJ2-1; D possibly corresponds to TRBD1 (5 bases). There are 13 residues in the CDR3. Germline-derived CDR1 and CDR2 are SQVTM and ANQGSEA. The ends were cut back, 7 bases at V and 4 bases at J, with 14 bases in the middle.

This clonotype showed up many times. The V call is TRBV7-2, the J call TRBJ2-2; no definite D call. V was shortened by 3 bases and J by 6 bases, with 17 bases between the two germline ends. CDR1 is SGHTA, CDR2 FQGNSA, per germline. The CDR3 runs 16 residues. The CDR3 loop is CASSFSRPDGAGELFF. The CDR3, as DNA: TGTGCCAGCAGCTTCTCCAGGCCAGATGGTGCCGGGGAGCTGTTTTTT.

The sample holds many counts of this clonotype. The rearrangement links TRBV5-1 to TRBJ1-2; 8 nucleotides line up with TRBD1. Trimming removed 0 bases from V and 7 bases from J; junction bases left unmatched: 8. This CDR3 spans 15 amino acids. CDR1 and CDR2 from the germline V gene are SGHRS and YFSETQ. The CDR3 nucleotides are TGCGCCAGCAGCTTGGGGTCCGACAGGGGACGTGGCTACACCTTC. The encoded protein is CASSLGSDRGRGYTF.

V and J are TRBV2 and TRBJ2-5, with 10 bases fitting TRBD2. V trimming: 10 bases; J trimming: 7 bases; junction bases outside the gene matches: 9. Germline lookup yields CDR1 SNHLY and CDR2 FYNNEI. The CDR3 totals 13 residues. CDR3 nucleotide sequence: TGTGCCATCTACAGCGGGAGGGCTGGGACCCAGTACTTC. This codes for CAIYSGRAGTQYF.

This clonotype was picked up a small number of times. The rearrangement joins TRBV5-1 to TRBJ2-3, with 9 bases identical to TRBD1. Germline V gene data show CDR1 as SGHRS and CDR2 as YFSETQ. The length of the CDR3 is 19 residues. The ends lost 3 bases at V and 0 bases at J; junction bases unmatched: 14. Here the CDR3 DNA reads TGCGCCAGCAGCTACGCTCCGGGACAGGGTTTTGTGAGCACAGATACGCAGTATTTT. This gives the protein CASSYAPGQGFVSTDTQYF.

This clonotype appeared a few times. The chain combines TRBV7-9 with TRBJ2-1; D uncertain. Germline-derived CDR1 and CDR2 are SEHNR and FQNEAQ (reference sequence). Trimming cost V 4 bases and J 0 bases, with 13 bases left between them. CDR3 size: 16 residues. DNA of the CDR3: TGTGCCAGCAGCTCCGTTGGCCCGAGCTCCTACAATGAGCAGTTCTTC. Translating gives CASSSVGPSSYNEQFF.

This clonotype has just a few counts. The chain joins TRBV20-1 to TRBJ2-2; 9 bases line up with TRBD2. Germline CDR1 DFQATT, CDR2 SNEGSKA (reference sequence). J gave up 0 bases and V 5 bases, and 4 bases lay outside the gene matches. The CDR3 totals 15 residues. The CDR3 bases are TGCAGTGCTCCTTTAGCGGGAGCGAACACCGGGGAGCTGTTTTTT. It specifies CSAPLAGANTGELFF.

This clonotype was detected a few times. This chain links TRBV10-3 with TRBJ1-5; D gene ambiguous. The V and J ends lost 2 bases and 4 bases respectively, with 9 bases between them. The CDR3 totals 14 residues. Germline values: CDR1 ENHRY, CDR2 SYGVKD. CDR3 loop: CAISEMVENQPQHF. The DNA of the CDR3 is TGTGCCATCAGTGAGATGGTGGAAAATCAGCCCCAGCATTTT.

The V call is TRBV9, the J call TRBJ1-3; D remains ambiguous. V lost 0 bases to trimming and J lost 2 bases, with 12 bases between them. This CDR3 has 16 residues. The germline CDR1 and CDR2 sequences are SGDLS and YYNGEE. The DNA for the CDR3 is TGTGCCAGCAGCGTAGAAGTGGGTCTTGCTGGAAACACCATATATTTT. Translating it yields CASSVEVGLAGNTIYF.

The table lists this clonotype with many counts. Here the CDR3 reads CASSVATSGGYEQYF. The CDR3 DNA reads as TGTGCCAGCAGCGTAGCGACTAGCGGGGGCTACGAGCAGTACTTC. V and J are TRBV9 and TRBJ2-7; 12 bases match TRBD2. From germline, CDR1 is SGDLS and CDR2 YYNGEE. This CDR3 comprises 15 residues. V was clipped by 0 bases and J by 3 bases; unmatched bases: 1.

Ten or more counts support this clonotype. V gene TRBV12-3 or TRBV12-4 combines with J gene TRBJ2-1, with D perhaps TRBD1 or TRBD2 (5 bases each). The CDR3 length is 15 residues. The ends were cut back, 7 bases at V and 4 bases at J, with 17 bases in the middle. The CDR3 DNA follows: TGTGCCAGCATCGTAGGGACGGAGTATTACAATGAGCAGTTCTTC. It yields the protein CASIVGTEYYNEQFF.